This TCR beta chain was sequenced during a study of regulatory and conventional T cells in RAG deficiency. Study-wide results and limits: In Omenn syndrome, Treg and Tconv repertoires overlapped >85%. Shannon entropy fell and Simpson indices rose in RAG-deficient patients.

Regarding this clone: Its antigen is not known.

Some clones are missing from TCRdb's copy, which holds only in-frame ones; the method was immunoSEQ multiplex PCR. The table includes 6,000 to 8,000 clones, more than 75% detected once. The same sample was also used in a study of regulatory T cells. That publication notes: The PCR used 52 TRBV and 13 TRBJ primers. Patient repertoires had restricted TRB V-J pairs and skewed V and J usage, most in Tregs.

This clonotype originated in a human donor in good health. The sequenced sample consisted of CD8+ T cells sorted from blood.

CDR3 sequence: CASRVPGGGNQPQHF. The CDR3 bases are TGTGCCAGCAGGGTTCCGGGGGGAGGCAATCAGCCCCAGCATTTT. This chain uses TRBV6-1 with TRBJ1-5; a weak D match, TRBD1 (5 bases). This CDR3 has 15 residues. The V end was cut by 6 bases, the J end by 2 bases, with 14 bases between. Per the germline V gene, CDR1 is MNHNS and CDR2 is SASEGT.